These 28 T cell receptor beta chains were sequenced from one sample in a study of a mutant IDH1 vaccine in newly diagnosed glioma. Profiling relied on immunoSEQ multiplex PCR, and the TCRdb table lists in-frame clones only, not all of them. The repertoire consists of about 34,000 clones, with 60% to 85% occurring once and the leading ten covering more than 8.5%. Specified time point: baseline, week 1 (first vaccination visit). This sample's treatment: pre-vaccination baseline after standard-of-care therapy. Specimen: peripheral blood mononuclear cells (PBMCs), collected from a glioma patient treated with radiotherapy, temozolomide or both. The receptors stem from a man aged 50 to 59 with glioma. Some clones in this sample may be carry-over from other donors' samples.

This clone was detected once. The chain has TRBV7-2 and TRBJ1-1; D gene ambiguous. The V gene lost 4 bases and the J gene lost 7 bases, with 13 bases spanning the gap. CDR3 length equals 13 residues. The germline gives CDR1 SGHTA, CDR2 FQGNSA. CDR3 amino acids: CASSSQMSGEAFF. CDR3 bases: TGTGCCAGCAGCTCCCAAATGTCGGGTGAAGCTTTCTTT.

The rearrangement uses TRBV27 and TRBJ2-7; 11 bases map to TRBD2. The CDR3 has 17 amino acids. The V and J ends lost 0 bases and 2 bases, in that order; junction bases with no gene match: 6. Germline lookup yields CDR1 MNHEY and CDR2 SMNVEV (reference sequence). The CDR3 here is CASSLSGTSGITYEQYF. In nucleotides, the CDR3 is TGTGCCAGCAGTTTATCCGGGACTAGCGGAATAACCTACGAGCAGTACTTC.

This chain links TRBV7-9 with TRBJ1-3; a possible D gene is TRBD1 (6 bases). The V gene's germline CDR1 is SEHNR and CDR2 FQNEAQ (reference sequence). The CDR3 totals 14 residues. The V and J ends lost 6 bases and 0 bases respectively, with 9 bases between them. The CDR3 reads CASRGGSSGNTIYF. The CDR3 bases are TGTGCCAGCAGAGGGGGGTCCTCTGGAAACACCATATATTTT.

The V gene is TRBV2, the J gene TRBJ1-6; D unresolved. This CDR3 comprises 13 residues. From germline, CDR1 is SNHLY and CDR2 FYNNEI. Trimming shortened V by 6 bases and J by 9 bases, and 12 bases separated the two germline ends. CDR3 in amino acids: CASRDIGGSPLHF. CDR3 nucleotides: TGTGCCAGCAGAGATATAGGAGGTTCACCCCTCCACTTT.

The chain uses TRBV7-9 and TRBJ1-4; tentatively, D is TRBD1 (5 bases). This CDR3 is built from 15 residues. Trimming pared 2 bases from V and 10 bases from J, leaving 17 bases between. CDR1 and CDR2 (germline): SEHNR, FQNEAQ (reference sequence). CDR3 loop: CASSLPLDSVVKLFF. In nucleotides, the CDR3 is TGTGCCAGCAGCTTACCGCTCGACAGTGTGGTAAAACTGTTTTTT.

The chain uses TRBV25-1 and TRBJ1-3; 9 bases match TRBD1. The V and J ends lost 5 bases and 1 base, in that order; junction bases with no gene match: 6. Germline CDR1 reads MGHDK; CDR2 reads SYGVNS. The CDR3 loop spans 16 amino acids. CDR3 amino acids: CASSWGQGISGNTIYF. CDR3 DNA sequence: TGTGCCAGCAGTTGGGGACAGGGCATTTCTGGAAACACCATATATTTT.

The chain recombines TRBV19 with TRBJ2-7; D is unresolved. CDR3 length: 11 amino acids. Between the trimmed V and J ends, which lost 4 bases and 4 bases, there was a span of 5 bases. CDR1 and CDR2 (germline): LNHDA, SQIVND (reference sequence). This CDR3 reads CASSKDYEQYF. DNA for the CDR3: TGTGCCAGTAGTAAGGATTACGAGCAGTACTTC.

This chain connects TRBV5-6 to TRBJ1-2; 7 positions match TRBD1. Germline lookup yields CDR1 SGHDT and CDR2 YYEEEE. J lost 2 bases, V lost 9 bases, and 7 bases had no gene match. The CDR3 is 13 residues long. The CDR3 spells CATQGQTNYGYTF. Written as DNA, the CDR3 is TGTGCCACCCAGGGACAGACGAACTATGGCTACACCTTC. Complete variable domain (other parts from reference TRBV5-6 and TRBJ1-2): DAGVTQSPTHLIKTRGQQVTLRCSPKSGHDTVSWYQQALGQGPQFIFQYYEEEERQRGNFPDRFSGHQFPNYSSELNVNALLLGDSALYLCATQGQTNYGYTFGSGTRLTVV.

In nucleotides, the CDR3 is TGTGCCAGGGGCTCTGGCGGTGAGCAGTACTTC. This gives the protein CARGSGGEQYF. The chain has TRBV2 and TRBJ2-7, with unresolved D. Trimming shortened V by 9 bases and J by 7 bases, and 13 bases separated the two germline ends. The germline V gene encodes CDR1 SNHLY and CDR2 FYNNEI. The CDR3 contains 11 residues.

The chain joins TRBV9 to TRBJ2-7; no clear D. The CDR3 has 15 amino acids. Trimming took 0 bases from V and 0 from J, leaving 10 bases between them. Germline V gene lookup returns CDR1 SGDLS and CDR2 YYNGEE. The CDR3 sequence: CASSVGGQNSYEQYF. The CDR3 coding sequence is TGTGCCAGCAGCGTAGGAGGCCAAAACTCCTACGAGCAGTACTTC.

This clone appeared a few times. The gene calls are TRBV7-2 and TRBJ2-2; D gene uncertain. The CDR3 spans 13 residues. Per the germline V gene, CDR1 is SGHTA and CDR2 is FQGNSA. The V gene lost 0 bases and the J gene lost 7 bases, with 6 bases spanning the gap. CDR3 sequence reads: CASSLAEIGELFF. CDR3 bases: TGTGCCAGCAGCTTAGCGGAGATCGGGGAGCTGTTTTTT.

The gene calls are TRBV29-1 and TRBJ2-1; no reliable D call. Trimming took off 7 bases at V and 6 bases at J, with 7 bases between the two ends. In germline, CDR1 is SQVTM, CDR2 ANQGSEA. The CDR3 spans 10 residues. CDR3 region: CSEKTNEQFF. As DNA, the CDR3 is TGCAGCGAAAAAACCAATGAGCAGTTCTTC.

This clone came up a few times. One end of the junction fails to match germline, which may point to a read error. The chain is built from TRBV30 and TRBJ1-1; no clear D. The V gene's germline CDR1 is GTSNPN and CDR2 SVGIG (reference sequence). The CDR3 contains 11 residues. CDR3 protein: CAWSKNAEAFF. CDR3 DNA sequence: TGTGCCTGGAGTAAGAACGCTGAAGCTTTCTTT.

The gene calls are TRBV5-4 and TRBJ1-2; TRBD1 aligns across 12 bases. CDR1 is SGHNT, CDR2 YYREEE, per germline (reference sequence). This CDR3 has 15 amino acids. V trimming: 4 bases; J trimming: 7 bases; junction bases outside the gene matches: 8. The CDR3 coding sequence is TGTGCCAGCAGCCCCCGGGACAGGGGGCGGGTTGGCTACACCTTC. This translates into CASSPRDRGRVGYTF.

The V call is TRBV2, the J call TRBJ2-2, with D possibly TRBD1 on 6 matching bases. This CDR3 contains 12 residues. With 5 bases removed from V and 7 bases from J, the gap between germline ends came to 8 bases. Germline values: CDR1 SNHLY, CDR2 FYNNEI. The CDR3 here is CASSYRDGELFF. Here the CDR3 DNA reads TGTGCCAGCAGTTACAGGGACGGGGAGCTGTTTTTT. Looking up the rest from reference TRBV2 and TRBJ2-2 gives the full variable domain: EPEVTQTPSHQVTQMGQEVILRCVPISNHLYFYWYRQILGQKVEFLVSFYNNEISEKSEIFDDQFSVERPDGSNFTLKIRSTKLEDSAMYFCASSYRDGELFFGEGSRLTVL.

This clone was detected a few times. The J gene is TRBJ1-5, the V gene TRBV28; D call uncertain. Germline assignment: CDR1 MDHEN and CDR2 SYDVKM. The CDR3 is 13 residues long. The V end lost 7 bases, the J end lost 4 bases, and 11 bases lay between the germline ends. The CDR3 DNA is TGTGCCAGCAATTCGGCCCCTAATCAGCCCCAGCATTTT. Amino acid sequence: CASNSAPNQPQHF.

This clone has a handful of counts. The V gene is TRBV19, the J gene TRBJ1-2, with D unresolved. The CDR3 spans 12 residues. Germline assignment: CDR1 LNHDA and CDR2 SQIVND (reference sequence). Trimming removed 6 bases from V and 4 bases from J, with 9 bases in between. In DNA, the CDR3 is TGTGCCAGTAGCCGCACTAGCTATGGCTACACCTTC. Residues: CASSRTSYGYTF.

V gene TRBV27 combines with J gene TRBJ2-7, with TRBD2 matching 11 bases. V trimming: 4 bases; J trimming: 5 bases; junction bases outside the gene matches: 4. Germline V CDR1 and CDR2: MNHEY, SMNVEV (reference sequence). The CDR3 is 14 amino acids. The CDR3 protein is CASSSGTSGNEQYF. CDR3 DNA: TGTGCCAGCAGTTCAGGGACTAGCGGAAACGAGCAGTACTTC.

V and J are TRBV7-6 and TRBJ2-2; the D gene could be TRBD1 or TRBD2 (6 bases each). Germline V gene data show CDR1 as SGHVS and CDR2 as FNYEAQ. CDR3 length equals 16 residues. The V and J ends lost 1 base and 5 bases respectively, with 14 bases between them. DNA of the CDR3: TGTGCCAGCAGCTTAGGTCCTGGGGGGCATACCGGGGAGCTGTTTTTT. Protein product: CASSLGPGGHTGELFF.

This rearrangement joins TRBV5-6 to TRBJ2-1; the D gene is possibly TRBD1 (6 bases). The CDR3 runs 12 residues. From germline, CDR1 is SGHDT and CDR2 YYEEEE. V gave up 7 bases and J gave up 7 bases, with 12 bases separating them. CDR3 sequence (DNA): TGTGCCAGCTCCAAAGGGGGAAATGAGCAGTTCTTC. It codes for CASSKGGNEQFF. The full variable domain, its missing parts supplied by reference TRBV5-6 and TRBJ2-1, is DAGVTQSPTHLIKTRGQQVTLRCSPKSGHDTVSWYQQALGQGPQFIFQYYEEEERQRGNFPDRFSGHQFPNYSSELNVNALLLGDSALYLCASSKGGNEQFFGPGTRLTVL.

The chain's CDR3 is CASSPRGGDEQYF. The CDR3 nucleotides read TGTGCCAGCAGCCCCAGGGGGGGGGACGAGCAGTACTTC. The chain joins TRBV7-2 to TRBJ2-7; the D gene could be TRBD1 or TRBD2 (7 bases each). Germline values: CDR1 SGHTA, CDR2 FQGNSA. V was clipped by 5 bases and J by 5 bases, with 13 bases between them. This CDR3 is 13 amino acids long. Using reference TRBV7-2 and TRBJ2-7 for the parts outside the CDR3, the full variable domain is GAGVSQSPSNKVTEKGKDVELRCDPISGHTALYWYRQSLGQGLEFLIYFQGNSAPDKSGLPSDRFSAERTGGSVSTLTIQRTQQEDSAVYLCASSPRGGDEQYFGPGTRLTVT.

This clone was observed a single time. The V gene is TRBV18, the J gene TRBJ1-1; D gene ambiguous. Germline CDR1 is KGHSH and CDR2 is LQKENI. V was clipped by 4 bases and J by 0 bases, with 6 bases between them. The CDR3 loop spans 13 amino acids. Here the CDR3 DNA reads TGTGCCAGCTCACTGGAGTTGAACACTGAAGCTTTCTTT. As protein: CASSLELNTEAFF.

The V call is TRBV5-6, the J call TRBJ1-3, with TRBD1 as a possible D gene (5 bases). The ends were cut back, 4 bases at V and 6 bases at J, with 14 bases in the middle. This CDR3 comprises 14 residues. In germline, CDR1 is SGHDT, CDR2 YYEEEE. The CDR3 nucleotides are TGTGCCAGCAGCGGGGACGTGGTACCAAACACCATATATTTT. The encoded protein is CASSGDVVPNTIYF.

V usage is TRBV27 and J usage is TRBJ2-7; D remains unclear. Germline V lookup: CDR1 MNHEY, CDR2 SMNVEV (reference sequence). V gave up 2 bases and J gave up 0 bases, with 8 bases separating them. This CDR3 is built from 14 residues. The CDR3 nucleotides read TGTGCCAGCAGTTTAGTGGCCAGCTCCTACGAGCAGTACTTC. As protein: CASSLVASSYEQYF.

The chain has TRBV5-6 and TRBJ2-1, with D possibly called TRBD1 or TRBD2 (7 bases each). Between the trimmed V and J ends, which lost 4 bases and 6 bases, there was a span of 29 bases. This CDR3 has 19 residues. The germline gives CDR1 SGHDT, CDR2 YYEEEE. The CDR3 loop is CASSPITGEGIAGRNEQFF. CDR3 bases: TGTGCCAGCAGCCCCATAACAGGGGAGGGAATAGCGGGCCGCAATGAGCAGTTCTTC.

The chain joins TRBV27 to TRBJ1-2; TRBD1 might be the D (5 bases). Between the trimmed V and J ends, which lost 7 bases and 7 bases, there was a span of 19 bases. CDR1 MNHEY and CDR2 SMNVEV come from the germline V gene (reference sequence). CDR3 length: 14 amino acids. Here the CDR3 reads CASKEGITGLGYTF. CDR3 coding DNA: TGTGCCAGCAAGGAGGGAATTACAGGACTTGGCTACACCTTC.

Only one count was recorded for this clone. This chain links TRBV6-6 with TRBJ1-3; 7 bases align to TRBD1. Germline CDR1 is MNHNY and CDR2 is SVGAGI (reference sequence). The V segment lost 9 bases and the J segment 7 bases; nucleotides outside the gene matches: 15. The CDR3 totals 15 residues. The CDR3 DNA follows: TGTGCCAGTACGACCCGTTCAGGGGGTACTAACACCATATATTTT. This translates into CASTTRSGGTNTIYF.

The CDR3 nucleotides read TGTGCCAGCAGCTTGACAGGGCAAATTGAAGCTTTCTTT. This codes for CASSLTGQIEAFF. V gene TRBV5-4 combines with J gene TRBJ1-1; weak D call: TRBD1 (6 bases). Germline assignment: CDR1 SGHNT and CDR2 YYREEE (reference sequence). The length of the CDR3 is 13 residues. Trimming removed 1 base from V and 7 bases from J, with 11 bases in between.